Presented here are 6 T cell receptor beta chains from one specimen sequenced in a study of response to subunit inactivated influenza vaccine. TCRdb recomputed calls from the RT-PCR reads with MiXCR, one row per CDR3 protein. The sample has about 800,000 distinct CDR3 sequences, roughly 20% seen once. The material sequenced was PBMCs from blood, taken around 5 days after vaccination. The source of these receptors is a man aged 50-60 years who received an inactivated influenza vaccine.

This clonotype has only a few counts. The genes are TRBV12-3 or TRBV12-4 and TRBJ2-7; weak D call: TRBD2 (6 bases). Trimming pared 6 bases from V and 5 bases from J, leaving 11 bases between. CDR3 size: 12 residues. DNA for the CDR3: TGTGCCAGCAGACAGGACTATGACGAGCAGTACTTC. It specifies CASRQDYDEQYF.

CDR3 amino acids: CSASWQSLAKNIQYF. The CDR3 bases are TGCAGTGCTTCATGGCAGTCGCTAGCCAAAAACATTCAGTACTTC. V usage is TRBV20-1 and J usage is TRBJ2-4; no firm D call. The germline V gene has CDR1 DFQATT and CDR2 SNEGSKA (reference sequence). V was cut by 5 bases and J by 0 bases, with 14 bases left in between. This CDR3 is built from 15 residues.

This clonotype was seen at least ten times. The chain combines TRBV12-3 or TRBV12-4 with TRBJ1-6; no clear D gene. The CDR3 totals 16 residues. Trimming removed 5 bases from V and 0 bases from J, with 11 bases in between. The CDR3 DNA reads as TGTGCCAGCAGTGTTGTTCGGAGCTCCTATAATTCACCCCTCCACTTT. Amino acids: CASSVVRSSYNSPLHF.

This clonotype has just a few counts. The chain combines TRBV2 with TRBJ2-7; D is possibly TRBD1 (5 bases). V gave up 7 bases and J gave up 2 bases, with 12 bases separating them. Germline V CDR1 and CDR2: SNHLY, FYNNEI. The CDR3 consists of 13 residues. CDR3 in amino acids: CASTVQGPYEQYF. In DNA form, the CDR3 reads TGTGCCAGCACTGTGCAGGGTCCCTACGAGCAGTACTTC.

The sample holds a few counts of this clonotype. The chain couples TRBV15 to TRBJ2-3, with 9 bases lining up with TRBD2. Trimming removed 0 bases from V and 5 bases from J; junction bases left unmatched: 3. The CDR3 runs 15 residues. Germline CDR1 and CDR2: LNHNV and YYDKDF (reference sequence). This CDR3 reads CATSREGLARDTQYF. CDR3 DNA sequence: TGTGCCACCAGCAGAGAAGGACTAGCGCGAGATACGCAGTATTTT.

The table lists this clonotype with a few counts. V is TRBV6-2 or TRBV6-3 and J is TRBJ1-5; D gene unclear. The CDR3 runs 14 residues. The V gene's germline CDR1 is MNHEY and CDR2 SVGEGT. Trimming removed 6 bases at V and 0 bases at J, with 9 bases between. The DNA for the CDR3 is TGTGCCAGCAGAGAAGTCTATAGCAATCAGCCCCAGCATTTT. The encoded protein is CASREVYSNQPQHF.